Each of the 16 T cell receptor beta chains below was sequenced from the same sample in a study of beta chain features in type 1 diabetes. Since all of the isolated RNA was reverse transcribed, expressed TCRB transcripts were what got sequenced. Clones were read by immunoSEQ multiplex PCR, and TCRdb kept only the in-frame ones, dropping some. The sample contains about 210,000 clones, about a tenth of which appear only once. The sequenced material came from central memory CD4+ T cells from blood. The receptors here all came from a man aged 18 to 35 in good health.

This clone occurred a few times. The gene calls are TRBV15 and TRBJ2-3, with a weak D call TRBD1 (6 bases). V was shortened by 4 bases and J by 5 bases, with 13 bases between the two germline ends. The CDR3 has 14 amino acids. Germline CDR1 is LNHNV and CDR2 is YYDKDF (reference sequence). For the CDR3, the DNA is TGTGCCACCAGCAAAGACAGGTTTAGAGATACGCAGTATTTT. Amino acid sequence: CATSKDRFRDTQYF.

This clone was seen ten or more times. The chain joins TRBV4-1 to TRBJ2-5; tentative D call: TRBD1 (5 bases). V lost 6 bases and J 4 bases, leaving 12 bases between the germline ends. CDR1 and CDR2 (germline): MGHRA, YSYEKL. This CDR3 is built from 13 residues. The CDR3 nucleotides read TGCGCCAGCAGTTTCAGCAGGGCAGAGACCCAGTACTTC. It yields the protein CASSFSRAETQYF.

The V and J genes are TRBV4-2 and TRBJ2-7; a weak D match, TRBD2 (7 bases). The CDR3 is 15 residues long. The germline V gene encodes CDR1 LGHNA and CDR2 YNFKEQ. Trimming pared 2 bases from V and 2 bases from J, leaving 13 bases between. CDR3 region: CASSQREGTTYEQYF. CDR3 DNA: TGTGCCAGCAGCCAAAGGGAGGGGACAACCTACGAGCAGTACTTC.

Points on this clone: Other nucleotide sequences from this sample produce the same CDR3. In DNA, the CDR3 is TGCAGCGGAGCTACCGGGACAGGGGGAGGGCTAGCCAAAAACATTCAGTACTTC. Translated: CSGATGTGGGLAKNIQYF. This chain joins TRBV29-1 and TRBJ2-4; TRBD1 aligns across 11 bases. Germline lookup yields CDR1 SQVTM and CDR2 ANQGSEA. This CDR3 is 18 amino acids long. V lost 7 bases, J lost 0 bases, and 14 bases stayed unmatched.

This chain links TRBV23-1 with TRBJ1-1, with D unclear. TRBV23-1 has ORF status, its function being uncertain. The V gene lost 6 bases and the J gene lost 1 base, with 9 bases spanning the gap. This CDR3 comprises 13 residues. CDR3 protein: CASSPVGNTEAFF. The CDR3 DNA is TGCGCCAGCAGCCCGGTCGGGAACACTGAAGCTTTCTTT.

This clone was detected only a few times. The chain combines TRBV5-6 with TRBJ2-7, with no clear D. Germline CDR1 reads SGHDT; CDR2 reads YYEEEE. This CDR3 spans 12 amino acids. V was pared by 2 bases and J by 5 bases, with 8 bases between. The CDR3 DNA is TGTGCCAGCAGCTTAAGGGTCGACGAGCAGTACTTC. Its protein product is CASSLRVDEQYF.

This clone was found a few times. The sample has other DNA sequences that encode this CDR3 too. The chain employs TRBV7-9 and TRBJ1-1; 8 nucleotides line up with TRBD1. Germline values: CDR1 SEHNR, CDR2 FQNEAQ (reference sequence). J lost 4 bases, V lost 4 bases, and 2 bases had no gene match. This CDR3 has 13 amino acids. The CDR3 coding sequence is TGTGCCAGCAGCTCACAGGGGGGCACTGAAGCTTTCTTT. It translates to CASSSQGGTEAFF. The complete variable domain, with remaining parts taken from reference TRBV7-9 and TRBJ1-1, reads DTGVSQNPRHKITKRGQNVTFRCDPISEHNRLYWYRQTLGQGPEFLTYFQNEAQLEKSRLLSDRFSAERPKGSFSTLEIQRTEQGDSAMYLCASSSQGGTEAFFGQGTRLTVV.

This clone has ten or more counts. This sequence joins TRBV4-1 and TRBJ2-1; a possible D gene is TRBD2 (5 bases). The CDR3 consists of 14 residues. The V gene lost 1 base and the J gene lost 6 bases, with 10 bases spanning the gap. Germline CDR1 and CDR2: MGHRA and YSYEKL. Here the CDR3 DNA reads TGCGCCAGCAGCCAAGGGCGTCTAGCCAATGAGCAGTTCTTC. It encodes CASSQGRLANEQFF.

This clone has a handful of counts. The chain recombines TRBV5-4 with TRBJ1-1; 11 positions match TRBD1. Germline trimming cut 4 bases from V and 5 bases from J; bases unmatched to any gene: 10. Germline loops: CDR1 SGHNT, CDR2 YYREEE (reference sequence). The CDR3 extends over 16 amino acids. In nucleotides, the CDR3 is TGTGCCAGCAGCGGCTACAGGGACAGGGGGAAGACTGAAGCTTTCTTT. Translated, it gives CASSGYRDRGKTEAFF.

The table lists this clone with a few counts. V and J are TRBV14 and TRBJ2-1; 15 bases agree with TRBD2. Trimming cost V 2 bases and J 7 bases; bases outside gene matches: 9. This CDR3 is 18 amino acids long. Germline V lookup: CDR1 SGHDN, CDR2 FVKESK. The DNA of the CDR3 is TGTGCCAGCAGCCAAAAACCCCCCGGACTAGCGGGAGGGAATGAGCAGTTCTTC. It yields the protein CASSQKPPGLAGGNEQFF.

The CDR3 region has the DNA TGCAGCGTTGCAGGGTCGGTGGATCAGCCCCAGCATTTT. Its translation: CSVAGSVDQPQHF. V gene TRBV29-1 combines with J gene TRBJ1-5, with D possibly TRBD1 on 5 matching bases. This CDR3 comprises 13 residues. The germline V gene encodes CDR1 SQVTM and CDR2 ANQGSEA. V lost 4 bases to trimming and J lost 5 bases, with 12 bases between them.

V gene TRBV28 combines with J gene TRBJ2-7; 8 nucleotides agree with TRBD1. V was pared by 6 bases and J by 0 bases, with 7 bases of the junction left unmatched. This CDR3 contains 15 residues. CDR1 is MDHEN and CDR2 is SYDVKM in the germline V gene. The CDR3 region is CASRRTGQFSYEQYF. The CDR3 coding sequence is TGTGCCAGCAGACGGACAGGGCAATTCTCCTACGAGCAGTACTTC. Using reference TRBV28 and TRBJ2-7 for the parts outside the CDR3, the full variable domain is DVKVTQSSRYLVKRTGEKVFLECVQDMDHENMFWYRQDPGLGLRLIYFSYDVKMKEKGDIPEGYSVSREKKERFSLILESASTNQTSMYLCASRRTGQFSYEQYFGPGTRLTVT.

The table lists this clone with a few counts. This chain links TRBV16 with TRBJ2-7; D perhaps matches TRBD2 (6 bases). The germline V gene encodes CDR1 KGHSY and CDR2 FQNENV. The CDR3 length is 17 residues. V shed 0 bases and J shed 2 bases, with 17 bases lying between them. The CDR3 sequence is CASSQSGDWRDPYEQYF. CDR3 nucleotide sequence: TGTGCCAGCAGCCAATCGGGGGACTGGCGGGACCCCTACGAGCAGTACTTC.

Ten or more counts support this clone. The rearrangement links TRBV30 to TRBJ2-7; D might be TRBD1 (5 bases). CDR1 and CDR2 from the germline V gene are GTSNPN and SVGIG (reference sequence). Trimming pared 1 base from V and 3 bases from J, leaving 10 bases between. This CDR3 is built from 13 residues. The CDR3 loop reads CAWSGQSFYEQYF. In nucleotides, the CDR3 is TGTGCCTGGAGTGGACAGTCCTTCTACGAGCAGTACTTC. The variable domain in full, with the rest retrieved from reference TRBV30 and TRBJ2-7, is SQTIHQWPATLVQPVGSPLSLECTVEGTSNPNLYWYRQAAGRGLQLLFYSVGIGQISSEVPQNLSASRPQDRQFILSSKKLLLSDSGFYLCAWSGQSFYEQYFGPGTRLTVT.

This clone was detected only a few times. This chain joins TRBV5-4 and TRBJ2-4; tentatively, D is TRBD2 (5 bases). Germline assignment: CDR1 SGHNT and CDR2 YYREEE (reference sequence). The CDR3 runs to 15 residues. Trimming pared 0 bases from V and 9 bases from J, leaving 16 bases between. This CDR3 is CASSLGARDGGIQYF. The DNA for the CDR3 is TGTGCCAGCAGCTTGGGGGCGAGAGACGGAGGCATTCAGTACTTC.

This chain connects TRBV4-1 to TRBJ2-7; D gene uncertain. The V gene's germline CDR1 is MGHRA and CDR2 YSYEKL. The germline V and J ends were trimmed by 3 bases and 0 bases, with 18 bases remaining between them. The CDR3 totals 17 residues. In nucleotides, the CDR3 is TGCGCCAGCAGCCACACCCCGGAGCTGCGGAGCTCCTACGAGCAGTACTTC. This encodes CASSHTPELRSSYEQYF.